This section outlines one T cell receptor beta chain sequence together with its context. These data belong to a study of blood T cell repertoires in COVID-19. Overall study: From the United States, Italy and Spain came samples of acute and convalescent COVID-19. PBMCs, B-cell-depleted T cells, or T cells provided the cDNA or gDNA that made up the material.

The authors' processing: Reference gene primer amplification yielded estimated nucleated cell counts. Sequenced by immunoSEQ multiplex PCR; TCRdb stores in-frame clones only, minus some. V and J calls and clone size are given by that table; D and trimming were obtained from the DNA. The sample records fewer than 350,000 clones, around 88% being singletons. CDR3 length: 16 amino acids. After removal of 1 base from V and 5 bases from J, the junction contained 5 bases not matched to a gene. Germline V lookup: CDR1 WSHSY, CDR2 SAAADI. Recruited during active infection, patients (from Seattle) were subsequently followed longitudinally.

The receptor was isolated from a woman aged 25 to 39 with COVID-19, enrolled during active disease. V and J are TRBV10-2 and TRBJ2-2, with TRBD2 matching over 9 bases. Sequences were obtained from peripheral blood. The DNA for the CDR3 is TGCGCCAGCAGTGAGTTTATAGCGGGGGATACCGGGGAGCTGTTTTTT. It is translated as CASSEFIAGDTGELFF.